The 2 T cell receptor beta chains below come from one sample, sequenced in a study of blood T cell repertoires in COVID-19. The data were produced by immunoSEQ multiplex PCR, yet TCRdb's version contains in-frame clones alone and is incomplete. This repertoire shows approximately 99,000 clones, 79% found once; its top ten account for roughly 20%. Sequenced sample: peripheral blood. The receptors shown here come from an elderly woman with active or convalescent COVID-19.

The CDR3 nucleotides are TGTGCCAGCAGCTCCCGGACAGCTAGCACAGATACGCAGTATTTT. Its protein product is CASSSRTASTDTQYF. The rearrangement joins TRBV5-4 to TRBJ2-3; D perhaps matches TRBD1 (6 bases). CDR1 and CDR2 from the germline V gene are SGHNT and YYREEE (reference sequence). This CDR3 comprises 15 residues. Between the trimmed V and J ends, which lost 3 bases and 0 bases, there was a span of 11 bases.

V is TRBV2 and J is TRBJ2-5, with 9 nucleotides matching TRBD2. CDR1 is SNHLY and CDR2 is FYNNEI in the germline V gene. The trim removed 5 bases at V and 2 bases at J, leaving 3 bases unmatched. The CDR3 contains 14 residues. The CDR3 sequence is CASSSSGVQETQYF. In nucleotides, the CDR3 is TGTGCCAGCAGTTCTAGCGGGGTACAAGAGACCCAGTACTTC.